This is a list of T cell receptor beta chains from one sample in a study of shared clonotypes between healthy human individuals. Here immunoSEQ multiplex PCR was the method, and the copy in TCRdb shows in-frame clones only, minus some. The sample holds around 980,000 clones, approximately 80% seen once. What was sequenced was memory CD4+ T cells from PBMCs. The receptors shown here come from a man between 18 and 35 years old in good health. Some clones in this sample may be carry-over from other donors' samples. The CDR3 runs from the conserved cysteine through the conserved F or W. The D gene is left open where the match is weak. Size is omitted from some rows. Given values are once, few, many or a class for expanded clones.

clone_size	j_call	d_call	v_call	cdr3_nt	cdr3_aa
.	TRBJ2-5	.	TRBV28	TGTGCCAGCAGCCCTCTTGGGGGCGTGAAGACCCAGTACTTC	CASSPLGGVKTQYF
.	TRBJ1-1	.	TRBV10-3	TGTGCCATCAGTCAGATGACTGAAGCTTTCTTT	CAISQMTEAFF
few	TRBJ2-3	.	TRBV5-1	TGCGCCAGCAGCTTGGTGGCCACATTGCCCACAGATACGCAGTATTTT	CASSLVATLPTDTQYF
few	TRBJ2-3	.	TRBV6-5	TGTGCCAGCAGAGGAAACACAGATACGCAGTATTTT	CASRGNTDTQYF
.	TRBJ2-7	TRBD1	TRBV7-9	TGTGCCAGCAGCTGGACAGGGGGCTACGAGCAGTACTTC	CASSWTGGYEQYF
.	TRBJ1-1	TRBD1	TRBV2	TGTGCCAGCATCGTCCGACAGGGGGCTACTGAAGCTTTCTTT	CASIVRQGATEAFF
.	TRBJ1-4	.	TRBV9	TGTGCCAGCAGCGCCGGATATACTGATGAAAAACTGTTTTTT	CASSAGYTDEKLFF
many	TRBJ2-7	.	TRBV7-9	TGTGCCAGCAGCCTTAAGGATCCCTACGAGCAGTACTTC	CASSLKDPYEQYF
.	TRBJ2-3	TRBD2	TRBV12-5	TGTGCTAGTGGCTCGGGACTAGCGGGAGGCTCAGATACGCAGTATTTT	CASGSGLAGGSDTQYF
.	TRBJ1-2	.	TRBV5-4	TGTGCCAGCAGCGGACCTTTTGTACTTGACTATGGCTACACCTTC	CASSGPFVLDYGYTF
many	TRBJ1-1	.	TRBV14	TGTGCCAGCAGCCAAAAGGTGAACACTGAAGCTTTCTTT	CASSQKVNTEAFF
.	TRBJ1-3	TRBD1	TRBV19	TGTGCCAGTACCCTCCAGGGGGCTAACACCATATATTTT	CASTLQGANTIYF
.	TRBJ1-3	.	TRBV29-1	TGCAGCGTTGAAGCTCGCGCGGGAAACACCATATATTTT	CSVEARAGNTIYF
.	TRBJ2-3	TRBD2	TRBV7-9	TGTGCCAGCAGCCGTTTCGCGGGAGCGGGGGATACGCAGTATTTT	CASSRFAGAGDTQYF
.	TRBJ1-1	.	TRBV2	TGTGCCAGCAGTGAAGCGCGGACCGGAACTGAAGCTTTCTTT	CASSEARTGTEAFF
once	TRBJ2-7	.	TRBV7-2	TGTGCCAGCAGCCCAGGGACTGCTTCCATCGAGCAGTACTTC	CASSPGTASIEQYF
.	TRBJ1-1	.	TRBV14	TGTGCCAGCAGCCCCACCAGAGACATGAACACTGAAGCTTTCTTT	CASSPTRDMNTEAFF
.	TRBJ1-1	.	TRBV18	TGTGCCAGCTCACCTTCACAGGCAGGGAACACTGAAGCTTTCTTT	CASSPSQAGNTEAFF
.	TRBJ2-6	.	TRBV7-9	TGTGCCAGCAGTCCGGAGGTCGGCAGAAGCTCTGGGGCCAACGTCCTGACTTTC	CASSPEVGRSSGANVLTF
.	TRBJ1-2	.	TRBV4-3	TGCGCCAGCAGCCAAGTAACAGGTTCGGATGGCTACACCTTC	CASSQVTGSDGYTF
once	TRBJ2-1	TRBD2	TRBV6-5	TGTGCCAGCAGAGGGAGGGTAAGCTCCTACAATGAGCAGTTCTTC	CASRGRVSSYNEQFF
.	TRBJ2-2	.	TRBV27	TGTGCCAGCAAAGGAAGAACCGGGGAGCTGTTTTTT	CASKGRTGELFF
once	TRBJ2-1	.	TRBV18	TGTGCCAGCTCACCCCGGGGGCAGTACTACAATGAGCAGTTCTTC	CASSPRGQYYNEQFF
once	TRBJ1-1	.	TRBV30	TGTGCCTGGAGTGTACGAGGTGTGAACACTGAAGCTTTCTTT	CAWSVRGVNTEAFF
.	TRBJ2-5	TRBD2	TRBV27	TGTGCCAGCAGTTTATGGGGCGTGGGAGGGAGGGAGACCCAGTACTTC	CASSLWGVGGRETQYF
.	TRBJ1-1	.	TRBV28	TGTGCCAGCAGCCCCTTGATGACTGAAGCTTTCTTT	CASSPLMTEAFF
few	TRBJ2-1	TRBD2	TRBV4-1	TGCGCCAGCAGCCAAGGACTAGCGGGAGGGGGTGAGCAGTTCTTC	CASSQGLAGGGEQFF
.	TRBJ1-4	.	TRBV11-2	TGTGCCAGCAGCTTGGCCGGTCTCGGAGAAAAACTGTTTTTT	CASSLAGLGEKLFF
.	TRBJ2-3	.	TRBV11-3	TGTGCCAGCAGTTCCAGGAAGAGCACAGATACGCAGTATTTT	CASSSRKSTDTQYF
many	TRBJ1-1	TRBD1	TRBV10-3	TGTGCCATCTCGCGAGGGGGCGAGGGTGAAGCTTTCTTT	CAISRGGEGEAFF
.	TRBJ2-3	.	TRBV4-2	TGTGCCAGCAGCCCCCGGGGCCTAACCACAGATACGCAGTATTTT	CASSPRGLTTDTQYF
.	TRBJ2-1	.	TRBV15	TGTGCCACCAGCAGAGAGGCGGAACCCTACAATGAGCAGTTCTTC	CATSREAEPYNEQFF
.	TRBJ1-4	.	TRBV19	TGTGCCAGTATGGGGAGTGCAACTAATGAAAAACTGTTTTTT	CASMGSATNEKLFF
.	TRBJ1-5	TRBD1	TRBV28	TGTGCCAGCAGTATCACCGGGACAGGGTATAGCAATCAGCCCCAGCATTTT	CASSITGTGYSNQPQHF
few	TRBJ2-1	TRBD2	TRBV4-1	TGCGCCAGCAGCCAAGCCCATCTAGCGGGAGGGGGGAGTGAGCAGTTCTTC	CASSQAHLAGGGSEQFF
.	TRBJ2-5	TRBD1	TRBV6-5	TGTGCCAGCAGTGGAGAGGGGGCGGGTGAAGAGACCCAGTACTTC	CASSGEGAGEETQYF
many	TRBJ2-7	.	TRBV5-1	TGCGCCAGCAGCTTGGAAACCTACGAGCAGTACTTC	CASSLETYEQYF
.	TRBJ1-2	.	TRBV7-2	TGTGCCAGCAGTTACATCCCGGGGGCGGGCTATGGCTACACCTTC	CASSYIPGAGYGYTF
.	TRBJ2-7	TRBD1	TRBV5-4	TGTGCCAGCAGCGGGTCGACAGGGGGCGTTTACGAGCAGTACTTC	CASSGSTGGVYEQYF
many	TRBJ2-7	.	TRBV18	TGTGCCAGCTCAAGTACAGAAGGGCAGTACTTC	CASSSTEGQYF
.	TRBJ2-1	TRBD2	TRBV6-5	TGTGCCAGCAGGTCTCTAGCGGTACGGAATGAGCAGTTCTTC	CASRSLAVRNEQFF
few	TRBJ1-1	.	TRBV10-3	TGTGCCGTGGCCGGGGCCAGGAACACTGAAGCTTTCTTT	CAVAGARNTEAFF